Sequencing of this T cell receptor beta chain was carried out in a study of blood T cell repertoires in COVID-19. The wider study: PBMCs, B-cell-depleted T cells, or T cells provided the cDNA or gDNA that made up the material.

This clone came up a few times. Here immunoSEQ multiplex PCR was the method, and the copy in TCRdb shows in-frame clones only, minus some. The sample includes 370,000 or so clones, 80% to 90% of them seen just once. Recovered participants had two consecutive negative NP/OP PCR tests, healthcare professional clearance, or symptom resolution. CDR3 length equals 14 residues. The V end lost 7 bases, the J end lost 1 base, and 14 bases lay between the germline ends. Per the germline V gene, CDR1 is LNHDA and CDR2 is SQIVND (reference sequence). The TCR comes from a man aged 25-40 years who had recovered from COVID-19. The sequenced material came from PBMCs or T cells enriched from blood (not recorded which). This chain connects TRBV19 to TRBJ2-7, with D possibly TRBD1 on 6 matching bases. CDR3 sequence: CASNPTGYSYEQYF. As DNA, the CDR3 is TGTGCCAGTAACCCGACAGGATATTCCTACGAGCAGTACTTC.